The 6 T cell receptor beta chains in this list originate from one sample, sequenced in a study of T cell responses to AZD1222 COVID-19 vaccine. Produced via immunoSEQ multiplex PCR; TCRdb's table is partial and in-frame only. The sample records 83,000 or so clones, roughly 90% being singletons. Specimen: peripheral blood, collected 28 days after the second AZD1222 dose. The receptors derive from an adult who received the AZD1222 COVID-19 vaccine.

V usage is TRBV4-1 and J usage is TRBJ2-2; the match to TRBD2 covers 9 bases. J lost 5 bases, V lost 1 base, and 11 bases had no gene match. The CDR3 consists of 18 residues. Germline CDR1 and CDR2: MGHRA and YSYEKL. The CDR3 is CASSQAPGLAVGTGELFF. In DNA form, the CDR3 reads TGCGCCAGCAGCCAAGCCCCGGGACTAGCCGTAGGTACCGGGGAGCTGTTTTTT.

The chain's CDR3 is CASRAGTGDTDTQYF. CDR3 nucleotides: TGTGCCAGCAGAGCCGGGACAGGGGACACAGATACGCAGTATTTT. The chain uses TRBV6-4 and TRBJ2-3, with 10 bases lining up with TRBD1. The V gene's germline CDR1 is MRHNA and CDR2 SNTAGT. This CDR3 is built from 15 residues. J was trimmed by 2 bases and V by 6 bases; bases with no gene match: 5.

The V gene is TRBV4-2, the J gene TRBJ2-7; 8 bases fit TRBD2. The germline CDR1 and CDR2 sequences are LGHNA and YNFKEQ. With V trimmed by 0 bases and J by 4 bases, 5 bases remained unmatched. There are 15 residues in the CDR3. CDR3 amino acids: CASSQDPAGEYEQYF. The DNA of the CDR3 is TGTGCCAGCAGCCAAGATCCAGCGGGAGAATACGAGCAGTACTTC.

This chain connects TRBV6-5 to TRBJ2-5; no definite D call. CDR1 MNHEY and CDR2 SVGAGI come from the germline V gene. There are 13 residues in the CDR3. V gave up 6 bases and J gave up 5 bases, with 13 bases separating them. CDR3 amino acids: CASRVDPGETQYF. The CDR3 DNA is TGTGCCAGCAGGGTTGACCCGGGCGAGACCCAGTACTTC.

The rearrangement uses TRBV24-1 and TRBJ2-6; D gene ambiguous. Between the trimmed V and J ends, which lost 3 bases and 0 bases, there was a span of 8 bases. This CDR3 is built from 16 residues. Germline loops: CDR1 KGHDR, CDR2 SFDVKD. CDR3 loop: CATSDAIFSGANVLTF. CDR3 DNA: TGTGCCACCAGTGATGCGATCTTCTCTGGGGCCAACGTCCTGACTTTC.

V gene TRBV29-1 combines with J gene TRBJ1-1, with 8 bases aligning to TRBD1. This CDR3 comprises 13 residues. J lost 1 base, V lost 5 bases, and 3 bases had no gene match. Germline loops: CDR1 SQVTM, CDR2 ANQGSEA. CDR3 sequence (DNA): TGCAGCGTTTTGACAGGGGAGAACACTGAAGCTTTCTTT. Encoded protein: CSVLTGENTEAFF.